This TCR beta chain was retrieved from a study of T cell changes during pregnancy in multiple sclerosis. For this clone: Other nucleotide sequences from this sample produce the same CDR3.

The assay was immunoSEQ multiplex PCR, and TCRdb's table has in-frame clones only and misses some. This repertoire shows fewer than 50,000 clones, roughly 92% found once; its top ten account for 0.37%. The ends lost 5 bases at V and 4 bases at J; junction bases unmatched: 5. The germline V gene encodes CDR1 SGHTA and CDR2 FQGNSA. The CDR3 totals 15 residues. The specimen comprised CD4+ T cells from peripheral blood mononuclear cells, sampled in the second trimester of pregnancy. The receptor comes from a female donor in good health, enrolled as a control in a pregnancy study. This rearrangement joins TRBV7-2 to TRBJ2-7, with 13 positions matching TRBD2. CDR3 in amino acids: CASSLTSGGAYEQYF. CDR3 nucleotides: TGTGCCAGCAGCCTCACTAGCGGGGGGGCTTACGAGCAGTACTTC. Using reference TRBV7-2 and TRBJ2-7 for the parts outside the CDR3, the full variable domain is GAGVSQSPSNKVTEKGKDVELRCDPISGHTALYWYRQSLGQGLEFLIYFQGNSAPDKSGLPSDRFSAERTGGSVSTLTIQRTQQEDSAVYLCASSLTSGGAYEQYFGPGTRLTVT.